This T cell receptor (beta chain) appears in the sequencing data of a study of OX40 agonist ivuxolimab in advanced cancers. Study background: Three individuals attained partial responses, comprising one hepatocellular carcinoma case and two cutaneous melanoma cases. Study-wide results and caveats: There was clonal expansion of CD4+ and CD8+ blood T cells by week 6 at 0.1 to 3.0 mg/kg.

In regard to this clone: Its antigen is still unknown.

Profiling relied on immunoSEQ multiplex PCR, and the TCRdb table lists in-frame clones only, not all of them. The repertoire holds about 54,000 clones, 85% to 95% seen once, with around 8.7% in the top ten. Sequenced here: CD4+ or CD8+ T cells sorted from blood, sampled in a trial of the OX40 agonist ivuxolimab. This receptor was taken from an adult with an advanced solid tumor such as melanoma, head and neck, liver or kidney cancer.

In nucleotides, the CDR3 is TGTGCCAGCAGCTTAATGGGTGGGAGGCCCCAGCATTTT. This sequence encodes CASSLMGGRPQHF. This rearrangement joins TRBV7-8 to TRBJ1-5; D not resolved. The germline V and J ends were trimmed by 2 bases and 9 bases, with 11 bases remaining between them. Germline CDR1 reads SGHVS; CDR2 reads FQNEAQ. This CDR3 contains 13 residues.